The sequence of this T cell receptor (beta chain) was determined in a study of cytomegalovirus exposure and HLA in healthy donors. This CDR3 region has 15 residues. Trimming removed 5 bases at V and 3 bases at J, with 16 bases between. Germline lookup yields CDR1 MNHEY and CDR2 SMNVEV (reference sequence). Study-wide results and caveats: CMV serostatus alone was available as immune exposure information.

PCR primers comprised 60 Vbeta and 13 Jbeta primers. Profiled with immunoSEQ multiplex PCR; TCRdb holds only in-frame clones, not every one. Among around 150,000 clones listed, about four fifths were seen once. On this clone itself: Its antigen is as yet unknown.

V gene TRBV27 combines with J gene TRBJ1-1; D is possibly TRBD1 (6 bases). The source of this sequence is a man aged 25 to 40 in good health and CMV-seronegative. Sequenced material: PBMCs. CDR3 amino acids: CASSPEGRGYTEAFF. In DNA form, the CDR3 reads TGTGCCAGCAGTCCCGAGGGGAGGGGGTACACTGAAGCTTTCTTT.